The rows below give T cell receptor beta chains drawn from one sample of a study of blood T cell repertoires in COVID-19. Data came from immunoSEQ multiplex PCR; TCRdb stores just in-frame clones and leaves some out. The table has about 35,000 clones, 83% seen once. Sample: peripheral blood. These receptor sequences come from a man aged 45-60 years with acute or convalescent COVID-19. The CDR3 runs from the conserved cysteine through the conserved F or W. Fields, in order: clone size, V gene, D gene, J gene, CDR3 DNA, CDR3 protein. D genes are given only for firm matches. Clone size is given for some rows only: seen once, a few or many times, or a class if the clone is expanded.

few	TRBV5-4	.	TRBJ2-7	TGTGCCAGCAGCTTGAGGGCGGGGAACGAGCAGTACTTC	CASSLRAGNEQYF
.	TRBV2	.	TRBJ1-6	TGTGCCAGCGGGAGCTCCTATAATTCACCCCTCCACTTT	CASGSSYNSPLHF
.	TRBV5-6	.	TRBJ2-7	TGTGCCAGCAGCTTGGGGGGGCCCTTTGGGTGGTACGAGCAGTACTTC	CASSLGGPFGWYEQYF
.	TRBV28	TRBD2	TRBJ2-7	TGTGCCAGCAGTTACCCTCGGGGTAGCGGGGTAGTTGAGTCCTACGAGCAGTACTTC	CASSYPRGSGVVESYEQYF
.	TRBV7-2	.	TRBJ1-2	TGTGCCAGCAGCCCTCCGACGGGCTATGGCTACACCTTC	CASSPPTGYGYTF
.	TRBV7-9	TRBD1	TRBJ1-1	TGTGCCAGCAGCTTAGCGGGGACAGGGACCACTGAAGCTTTCTTT	CASSLAGTGTTEAFF
.	TRBV19	TRBD1	TRBJ2-7	TGTGCCAGTAGTATCTCGACAGGGGGCATCTACGAGCAGTACTTC	CASSISTGGIYEQYF
few	TRBV7-3	.	TRBJ1-2	TGTGCCAGCAGCCCCCGAGGGGGGGACGGCTACACCTTC	CASSPRGGDGYTF
.	TRBV20-1	.	TRBJ2-2	TGCAGTGCTAGTCACGGGAGCGGCACCGGGGAGCTGTTTTTT	CSASHGSGTGELFF
medium-sized	TRBV6-4	.	TRBJ2-2	TGTGCCGCCCGAGGGGACAAGGACACCGGGGAGCTGTTTTTT	CAARGDKDTGELFF
.	TRBV6-5	TRBD2	TRBJ2-1	TGTGCCAGCAGTTACCCGGGACTAGCCTACAATGAGCAGTTCTTC	CASSYPGLAYNEQFF
.	TRBV18	.	TRBJ2-3	TGTGCCAGCTCACCGGAGAGCAAACCAGATACGCAGTATTTT	CASSPESKPDTQYF
.	TRBV3-1/TRBV3-2	TRBD2	TRBJ2-1	TGTGCCAGCAGCCGCGTTCTAGCGGGGGGCTCCTACAATGAGCAGTTCTTC	CASSRVLAGGSYNEQFF
.	TRBV19	.	TRBJ1-4	TGTGCCAGTAACAGGGAAGGCGGAAAACTGTTTTTT	CASNREGGKLFF
.	TRBV10-3	TRBD1	TRBJ1-1	TGTGCCATCAGTGTGGGACAGGCGAACACTGAAGCTTTCTTT	CAISVGQANTEAFF
.	TRBV14	TRBD2	TRBJ2-7	TGTGCCAGCTCAGGGACTAGCGGGGTCGAGCAGTACTTC	CASSGTSGVEQYF
few	TRBV6-5	TRBD2	TRBJ2-7	TGTGCCAGCGGAACGACTAGCGGGCCCTCCTACGAGCAGTACTTC	CASGTTSGPSYEQYF
.	TRBV2	TRBD1	TRBJ2-1	TGTGCCAGGACAGGGACGGCCTACAATGAGCAGTTCTTC	CARTGTAYNEQFF
.	TRBV5-1	.	TRBJ1-3	TGCGCCAGCAGCTTGGACAGGGACTCTGGAAACACCATATATTTT	CASSLDRDSGNTIYF
.	TRBV5-1	TRBD1	TRBJ2-1	TGCGCCAGCAGCCTGGGACAGGGGGCACACAATGAGCAGTTCTTC	CASSLGQGAHNEQFF
.	TRBV6-4	TRBD1	TRBJ2-5	TGTGCCATTTCACCGACAGGGTTAGGAGAGACCCAGTACTTC	CAISPTGLGETQYF
.	TRBV11-2	TRBD1	TRBJ2-5	TGTGCCAGCAGCTTGACAGGGACCCTCCATGAGTACTTC	CASSLTGTLHEYF
.	TRBV12-3/TRBV12-4	.	TRBJ1-6	TGTGCCAGCAGTTACGCGGGGGGTGGGGCCCTCCACTTT	CASSYAGGGALHF
.	TRBV6-2/TRBV6-3	.	TRBJ2-5	TGTGCCAGCAGTCCCTGGAGGGTTCAAGAGACCCAGTACTTC	CASSPWRVQETQYF
.	TRBV5-1	.	TRBJ2-7	TGCGCCAGCAGCTTTGGACTCGCCTACGAGCAGTACTTC	CASSFGLAYEQYF
.	TRBV2	.	TRBJ1-1	TGTGCCAGCAGTGCTTTGGGGGCCGGGACTGAAGCTTTCTTT	CASSALGAGTEAFF
.	TRBV27	TRBD1	TRBJ1-4	TGTGCCAGCGGCCTCACAGGGGGAAGAGAAAAACTGTTTTTT	CASGLTGGREKLFF
.	TRBV5-1	.	TRBJ2-2	TGCGCCAGCAGCTTGAGTGGTGGCGGGGTGGCCGGCGGGGAGCTGTTTTTT	CASSLSGGGVAGGELFF
once	TRBV10-2	TRBD1	TRBJ2-7	TGCGCCAGCAGTGAAGGACAGGGGGCTGGGGAGCAGTACTTC	CASSEGQGAGEQYF
.	TRBV7-2	.	TRBJ1-1	TGTGCCAGCAGCCAAGCGGTCGGCCGGGCTTTCTTT	CASSQAVGRAFF
.	TRBV7-3	.	TRBJ2-1	TGTGCCAGCAGCCCTAGCCAGTTGAGCTCCTACAATGAGCAGTTCTTC	CASSPSQLSSYNEQFF
.	TRBV2	TRBD1	TRBJ2-5	TGTGCCAGCAGGGACCGGGACAGGCGACAAGAGACCCAGTACTTC	CASRDRDRRQETQYF
.	TRBV7-8	TRBD2	TRBJ2-1	TGTGCCAGCAGCTTATCACTAGCGGGCCCCGGTGAGCAGTTCTTC	CASSLSLAGPGEQFF
.	TRBV28	TRBD2	TRBJ2-3	TGTGCCAGCAGTTTACTAGCGGCTAGCACAGATACGCAGTATTTT	CASSLLAASTDTQYF
.	TRBV11-2	.	TRBJ2-3	TGTGCCAGCAGCTTACGGGGGGCGGGTGGAGATACGCAGTATTTT	CASSLRGAGGDTQYF
.	TRBV5-1	TRBD1	TRBJ2-3	TGCGCCAGCAGCTTGGCGGGACAGGGGAGCACAGATACGCAGTATTTT	CASSLAGQGSTDTQYF